Listed below are T cell receptor beta chains from one sample, sequenced in a study of lung T cells in sarcoidosis with Löfgren's syndrome. TCRdb used MiXCR to reprocess the reads, holding one entry per CDR3 protein. Of 58,000 or so distinct CDR3 sequences in the sample, around 21% are singletons; the top ten hold about 2%. Input material: CD4+ T cells from PBMCs. The receptors come from a human donor with sarcoidosis (Löfgren's syndrome or another form), or a control subject (not recorded which). Each CDR3 is given with its conserved first and last residue. Fields, in order: clone size, D gene, J gene, V gene, CDR3 DNA, CDR3 protein. A D gene is named only where the DNA matches it firmly. Not every row has a clone size; where given, it reads once, few, many or a size class.

many	.	TRBJ1-2	TRBV27	TGTGCCAGCAGTGACCAGGGATTACTCCCTATTGGGTACACCTTC	CASSDQGLLPIGYTF
many	.	TRBJ2-1	TRBV7-2	TGTGCCAGCAGCCCCTACGGTCTTAGCGTGGATGAGCAGTTCTTC	CASSPYGLSVDEQFF
.	.	TRBJ2-7	TRBV18	TGTGCCAGCTCACTCTACCGAGATAACGAGCAGTACTTC	CASSLYRDNEQYF
few	.	TRBJ1-1	TRBV30	TGTGCCTGGATCATAGCGGGCAGAGCGAACACTGAAGCTTTCTTT	CAWIIAGRANTEAFF
.	.	TRBJ2-5	TRBV7-9	TGTGCCAACAGCCTGGAGGAGACCCAGTACTTC	CANSLEETQYF
many	.	TRBJ2-3	TRBV20-1	TGCAGTGCTTCCCGGGGTGGAACTAGCACAGATACGCAGTATTTT	CSASRGGTSTDTQYF
.	.	TRBJ1-4	TRBV7-9	TGTGCCAGCAGCTTAGTGGAGGGGACGGAAAAACTGTTTTTT	CASSLVEGTEKLFF
few	TRBD2	TRBJ2-3	TRBV20-1	TGCAGTGCTAGGCGGGGACTAGCGGGAGTAAAGGGCACAGATACGCAGTATTTT	CSARRGLAGVKGTDTQYF
few	.	TRBJ2-1	TRBV19	TGTGCCAGTAGTATGGGTCGTCTGGTAGGGAATGAGCAGTTCTTC	CASSMGRLVGNEQFF
many	.	TRBJ2-3	TRBV20-1	TGCAGTGCTCCGCCGGGACAAAATACGCAGTATTTT	CSAPPGQNTQYF
many	.	TRBJ1-2	TRBV14	TGTGCCAGCAGCCAGGATGAGTGGGCCCGCTATGGCTACACCTTC	CASSQDEWARYGYTF
.	TRBD1	TRBJ1-3	TRBV12-3/TRBV12-4	TGTGCCAGCAGTTTAGAGGGGGTCGGCAGGGGGCTTGGAAACACCATATATTTT	CASSLEGVGRGLGNTIYF
.	TRBD1	TRBJ2-2	TRBV2	TGTGCCAGCAGTGTCCGGACAGGGACGGGTGCCACCGGGGAGCTGTTTTTT	CASSVRTGTGATGELFF
many	.	TRBJ1-5	TRBV6-1	TGTGCCAGCAGCCGGGGGGGGAATCAGCCCCAGCATTTT	CASSRGGNQPQHF
many	.	TRBJ1-2	TRBV4-3	TGCGCCAGCAGCCAATCGGGGGGGGCGGTTCGCTATGGCTACACCTTC	CASSQSGGAVRYGYTF
few	TRBD2	TRBJ2-3	TRBV12-3/TRBV12-4	TGTGCCAGCATCCTCGGACTTACTAGCGGGAGCGCAGATACGCAGTATTTT	CASILGLTSGSADTQYF
many	.	TRBJ1-3	TRBV20-1	TGCAGTGCCGTAGGAGGAGGAAACACCATATATTTT	CSAVGGGNTIYF
many	TRBD1	TRBJ2-2	TRBV6-1	TGTGCCAGCATCCGGGACAGCCTCACCGGGGAGCTGTTTTTT	CASIRDSLTGELFF
.	TRBD2	TRBJ2-1	TRBV12-3/TRBV12-4	TGTGCCAGCAGAACTAGCGAGTTGAATGAGCAGTTCTTC	CASRTSELNEQFF
many	TRBD2	TRBJ2-3	TRBV20-1	TGCAGTGCAACCGGGACTAGCGGGTCTAGCACAGATACGCAGTATTTT	CSATGTSGSSTDTQYF
.	TRBD1	TRBJ2-3	TRBV15	TGTGCCACCAGCCGTAAATTTGGGACAGGGCCGAATACGCAGTATTTT	CATSRKFGTGPNTQYF
many	.	TRBJ1-1	TRBV12-3/TRBV12-4	TGTGCCAGCAGGGAAGGGGGTCCGAACACTGAAGCTTTCTTT	CASREGGPNTEAFF
many	.	TRBJ1-2	TRBV20-1	TGCAGTGCTAGAGATCAGGGGTTGAGCTATGGCTACACCTTC	CSARDQGLSYGYTF
many	.	TRBJ2-6	TRBV7-9	TGTGCCAGCAGCACTTTACTAGGATCTGGGGCCAACGTCCTGACTTTC	CASSTLLGSGANVLTF
.	TRBD1	TRBJ1-2	TRBV19	TGTGCCAGTACCTCGAATTGGCAGGGGGCCTATGGCTACACCTTC	CASTSNWQGAYGYTF
few	.	TRBJ1-5	TRBV3-1	TGTGCCAGCAGCCATTCCCGGGGGGCAAGCAATCAGCCCCAGCATTTT	CASSHSRGASNQPQHF
few	.	TRBJ1-3	TRBV14	TGTGCCAGCAGCCAAGGTGCAGGCTATTTCTCTGGAAACACCATATATTTT	CASSQGAGYFSGNTIYF
many	.	TRBJ1-2	TRBV15	TGTGCCACCAGCAGAGTACGGGCCAGCTCCTATGGCTACACCTTC	CATSRVRASSYGYTF
.	.	TRBJ1-2	TRBV11-2	TGTGCCAGCACCGAACGCCGGACAGATCTCTATGGCTACACCTTC	CASTERRTDLYGYTF
many	.	TRBJ1-5	TRBV6-1	TGTGCCAGCAGGCGACGGGAGGATCAGCCCCAGCATTTT	CASRRREDQPQHF
.	.	TRBJ2-1	TRBV5-1	TGCGCCAGCAGCCTGGTTGGGGGGCAGGACAATGAGCAGTTCTTC	CASSLVGGQDNEQFF
many	.	TRBJ2-6	TRBV6-1	TGTGCCAGCAGGCTCGAGCTTGGGGCCAACGTCCTGACTTTC	CASRLELGANVLTF
many	TRBD1	TRBJ1-1	TRBV7-9	TGTGCCAGCAGCCGTGGGGACAGGAGGAACACTGAAGCTTTCTTT	CASSRGDRRNTEAFF
.	.	TRBJ2-6	TRBV5-4	TGTGCCAGCAGCTACCCCCGGGACGGGAACTCTGGGGCCAACGTCCTGACTTTC	CASSYPRDGNSGANVLTF
.	.	TRBJ2-1	TRBV29-1	TGCAGCGATACAGGGAACAATGAGCAGTTCTTC	CSDTGNNEQFF
.	.	TRBJ1-1	TRBV10-1	TGCGCCAGCAGTGACGAGCCTTTCTCTGAAGCTTTCTTT	CASSDEPFSEAFF
.	TRBD1	TRBJ1-1	TRBV29-1	TGCAGCGTTGACTTTTTTGGGACAGGGAGGACTGAAGCTTTCTTT	CSVDFFGTGRTEAFF
many	.	TRBJ2-1	TRBV7-2	TGTGCCAGCACCGTAGGACCCTACAATGAGCAGTTCTTC	CASTVGPYNEQFF
.	.	TRBJ1-1	TRBV11-3	TGCGCCAGCGGGCTCGGGGGCAGCACTGAAGCTTTCTTT	CASGLGGSTEAFF
few	TRBD2	TRBJ2-1	TRBV20-1	TGCAGTGCGGAACCGGGACTAGCGGACCGCGAGCAGTTCTTC	CSAEPGLADREQFF
few	.	TRBJ1-5	TRBV24-1	TGTGCCACCAGTGACCCGACAGCGATCGGGGGCAATCAGCCCCAGCATTTT	CATSDPTAIGGNQPQHF